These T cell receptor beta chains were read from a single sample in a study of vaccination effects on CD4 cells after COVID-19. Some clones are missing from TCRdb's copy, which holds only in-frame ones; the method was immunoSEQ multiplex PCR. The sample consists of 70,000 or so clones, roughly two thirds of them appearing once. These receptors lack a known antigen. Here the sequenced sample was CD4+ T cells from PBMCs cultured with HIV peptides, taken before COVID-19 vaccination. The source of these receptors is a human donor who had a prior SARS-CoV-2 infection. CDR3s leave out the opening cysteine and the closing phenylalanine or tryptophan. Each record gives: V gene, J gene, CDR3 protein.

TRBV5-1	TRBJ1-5	ASSIGGISNQPQH
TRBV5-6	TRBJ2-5	ASSLSYRALPGTQY
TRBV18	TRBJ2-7	ASSLLTGALHEQY
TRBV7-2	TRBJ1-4	ASSQPGTGVEKLF
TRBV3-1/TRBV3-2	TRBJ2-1	ASRNSYNEQF
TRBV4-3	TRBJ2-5	ASSQERGGETQY
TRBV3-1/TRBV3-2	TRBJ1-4	ASSQLQGSPNEKLF
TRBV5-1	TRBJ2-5	ASSFGAQEAQY
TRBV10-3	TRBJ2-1	AISVETRTNEQF
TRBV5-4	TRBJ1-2	ASSLVELPGYT
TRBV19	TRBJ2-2	ASSISAYSTGELF
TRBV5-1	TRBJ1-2	ASSDGGSNYGYT
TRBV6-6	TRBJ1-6	ASSPATGHSSPLH
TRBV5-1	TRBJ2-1	ASSPGLSSYNEQF
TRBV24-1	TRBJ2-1	ATSDSQGTAQF
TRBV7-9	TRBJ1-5	ASARDSNQPQH
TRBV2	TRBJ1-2	ASSVDRGGNYGYT
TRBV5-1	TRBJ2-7	ASSLEVGGPYEQY
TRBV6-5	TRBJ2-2	ASLRGGTTGELF
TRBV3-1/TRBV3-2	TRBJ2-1	ASSQASGLYNEQF
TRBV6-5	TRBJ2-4	ASSSSRGGIKNIQY
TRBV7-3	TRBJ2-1	ASSTGTSGGHNEQF
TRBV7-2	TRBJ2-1	ASSLAGGAYNEQF
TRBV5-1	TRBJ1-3	ASSFNPGQGLSGNTIY
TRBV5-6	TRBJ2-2	ASSSTTEELF
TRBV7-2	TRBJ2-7	ASSLDSSLRGEQY
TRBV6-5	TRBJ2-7	ASSYGGGTYEQY
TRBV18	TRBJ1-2	ASSVTGYGYT
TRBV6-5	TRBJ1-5	ASSYRWGNQPQH
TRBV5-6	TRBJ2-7	ASSLVTGYEQY
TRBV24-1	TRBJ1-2	ATSDGDRGYYGYT
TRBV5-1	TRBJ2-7	ASSLKSGYEQY
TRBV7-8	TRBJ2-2	ASRFYPGLNTGELF
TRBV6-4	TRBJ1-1	ASSHRGDTEAF
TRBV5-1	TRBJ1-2	ASRIPYRGISGYT
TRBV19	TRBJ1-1	ASSTEIMNTEAF
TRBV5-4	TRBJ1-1	ASSLVGRPSTEAF
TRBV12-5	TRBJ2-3	ASGLGTHLSTDTQY
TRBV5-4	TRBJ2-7	ASSFRRGGAYEQY
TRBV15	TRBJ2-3	ATRARDRGTDTQY
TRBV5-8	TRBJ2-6	ASSLGDSGANVLT
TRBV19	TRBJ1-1	ASRFTGSGPEAF
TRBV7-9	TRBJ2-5	ASRLAGDQETQY
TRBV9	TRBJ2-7	ASSAETSGETYEQY
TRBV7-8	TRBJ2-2	ASSRREGLTGELF
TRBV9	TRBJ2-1	ASSPLPRVGETLYNEQF
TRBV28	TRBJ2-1	ASSPPYSNNEQF
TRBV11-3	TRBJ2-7	ASSLDSNRNEQY
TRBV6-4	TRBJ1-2	ARALNT
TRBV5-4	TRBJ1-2	ASTMGGNRANYGYT
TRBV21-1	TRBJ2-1	ASSKENRAPRLGEQF
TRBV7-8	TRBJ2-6	ASSGRLGLAGDSGANVLT
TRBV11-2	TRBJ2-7	ASSRTPQGSYEQY
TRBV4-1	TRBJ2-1	ASSQLAGGVDEQF
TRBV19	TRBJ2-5	ASSISGTQETQY
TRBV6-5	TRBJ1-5	ATKDRADQPQH
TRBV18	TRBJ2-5	ASSPDWTGAFKTQY
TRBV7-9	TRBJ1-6	ASSTRDDRGPANSPLH